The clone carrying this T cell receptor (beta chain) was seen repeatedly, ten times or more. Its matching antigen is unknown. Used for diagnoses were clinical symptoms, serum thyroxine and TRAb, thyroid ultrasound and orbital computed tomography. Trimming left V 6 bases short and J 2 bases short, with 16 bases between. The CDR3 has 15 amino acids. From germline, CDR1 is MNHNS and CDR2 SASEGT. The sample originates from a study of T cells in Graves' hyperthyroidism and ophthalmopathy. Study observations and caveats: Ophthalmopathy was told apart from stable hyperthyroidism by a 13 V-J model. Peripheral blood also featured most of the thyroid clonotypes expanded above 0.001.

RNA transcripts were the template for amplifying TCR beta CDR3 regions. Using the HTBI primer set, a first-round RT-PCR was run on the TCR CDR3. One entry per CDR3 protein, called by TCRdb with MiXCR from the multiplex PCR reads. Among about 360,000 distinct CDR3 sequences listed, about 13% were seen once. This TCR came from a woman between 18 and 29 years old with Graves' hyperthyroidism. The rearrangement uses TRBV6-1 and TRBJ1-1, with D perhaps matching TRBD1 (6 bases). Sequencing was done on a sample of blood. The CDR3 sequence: CASSPRGALNTEAFF. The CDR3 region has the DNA TGTGCCAGCAGCCCGCGGGGGGCCCTAAACACTGAAGCTTTCTTT.